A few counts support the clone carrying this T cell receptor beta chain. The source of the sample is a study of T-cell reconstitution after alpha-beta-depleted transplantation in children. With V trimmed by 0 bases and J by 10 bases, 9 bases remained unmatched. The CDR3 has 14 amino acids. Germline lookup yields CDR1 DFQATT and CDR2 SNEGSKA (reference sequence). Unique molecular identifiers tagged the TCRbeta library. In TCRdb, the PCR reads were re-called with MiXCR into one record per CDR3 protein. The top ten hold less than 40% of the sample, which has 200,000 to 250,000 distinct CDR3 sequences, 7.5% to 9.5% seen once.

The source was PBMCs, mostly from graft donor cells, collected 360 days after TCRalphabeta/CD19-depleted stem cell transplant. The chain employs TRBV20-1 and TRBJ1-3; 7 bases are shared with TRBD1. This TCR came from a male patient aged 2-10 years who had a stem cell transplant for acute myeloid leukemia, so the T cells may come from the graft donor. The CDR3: CSARDSRQGGTIYF. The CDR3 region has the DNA TGCAGTGCTAGAGATTCGAGACAGGGAGGGACCATATATTTT.